Listed here are 5 T cell receptor beta chains from one sample, sequenced in a study of CXCR3-negative and CXCR3-positive naive CD8 T cells. The libraries of TRB cDNA were constructed through 5' RACE using UMI labels. TCRdb re-analyzed the 5' RACE reads; it lists each CDR3 protein once, without DNA. This table holds roughly 86,000 distinct CDR3 sequences. The sequenced material came from naive CXCR3- CD8+ T cells from blood. Subset reported: CD45RO-CCR7+CD27+CD95- naive CD8+ T cells lacking CXCR3 (TNR3-). Source of these receptors: a human donor in good health. Some clones in this sample may be carry-over from other donors' samples.

J is TRBJ2-1 and V is TRBV6-2 or TRBV6-3. The CDR3 extends over 13 amino acids. Germline CDR1 reads MNHEY; CDR2 reads SVGEGT. The chain's CDR3 is CASRTPDELGQFF.

This rearrangement joins TRBV28 to TRBJ2-1; TCRdb outputs TRBD1, but without DNA this stays unchecked. CDR3 length: 15 residues. The germline V gene has CDR1 MDHEN and CDR2 SYDVKM. CDR3 residues: CASNRRWGAYNEQFF.

This chain joins TRBV6-5 and TRBJ1-1; the D gene TCRdb calls, TRBD1, cannot be checked with no DNA. The germline CDR1 and CDR2 sequences are MNHEY and SVGAGI. The CDR3 loop spans 13 amino acids. The CDR3 is CASRTGANTEAFF.

The chain recombines TRBV7-9 with TRBJ2-7; the TCRdb call, TRBD1, lacks DNA for checking. The CDR3 extends over 14 amino acids. Germline CDR1 SEHNR, CDR2 FQNEAQ (reference sequence). This CDR3 is CASSSRRGEYEQYF. The full variable domain, rest sourced from reference TRBV7-9 and TRBJ2-7, is DTGVSQNPRHKITKRGQNVTFRCDPISEHNRLYWYRQTLGQGPEFLTYFQNEAQLEKSRLLSDRFSAERPKGSFSTLEIQRTEQGDSAMYLCASSSRRGEYEQYFGPGTRLTVT.

The J gene is TRBJ2-1, the V gene TRBV20-1; no DNA is available, so the TRBD2 call from TCRdb remains unchecked. The CDR3 has 11 amino acids. Germline CDR1 and CDR2: DFQATT and SNEGSKA (reference sequence). The chain's CDR3 is CSAPLYNEQFF.